A selection of T cell receptor beta chains follows, all from one sample in a study of cytomegalovirus exposure and HLA in healthy donors. Sequenced by immunoSEQ multiplex PCR; TCRdb stores in-frame clones only, minus some. The profile shows around 300,000 clones, 80% to 90% of them singletons. The sample taken for sequencing was PBMCs. The receptors originated from a woman aged 18-29 years in good health and CMV-seronegative. The CDR3 runs from the conserved cysteine through the conserved F or W. The D gene is left open where the match is weak. The size field is filled for only some rows; it gives once, few, many or a size class.

>TRBD2|TRBV18|NA|TRBJ2-3
CASSPPYPVRAGGPADTQYF
TGTGCCAGCTCACCCCCGTACCCAGTCCGGGCGGGAGGGCCGGCAGATACGCAGTATTTT
>TRBD2|TRBV2|NA|TRBJ2-5
CASNNGGAVETQYF
TGTGCCAGCAACAACGGGGGGGCGGTGGAGACCCAGTACTTC
>TRBD2|TRBV12-5|once|TRBJ2-2
CASGLPLRGAGELFF
TGTGCTAGTGGTTTGCCTCTGCGGGGGGCCGGGGAGCTGTTTTTT
>NA|TRBV4-1|NA|TRBJ2-5
CASSQTRGGETQYF
TGCGCCAGCAGCCAGACGCGAGGAGGAGAGACCCAGTACTTC
>NA|TRBV5-1|NA|TRBJ2-1
CASSFGEQMLSYNEQFF
TGCGCCAGCAGCTTTGGAGAACAAATGCTATCCTACAATGAGCAGTTCTTC
>NA|TRBV7-2|NA|TRBJ2-1
CASSVVRLGTEQFF
TGTGCCAGCAGCGTCGTAAGACTAGGTACTGAGCAGTTCTTC
>NA|TRBV4-1|NA|TRBJ2-7
CASSQVAGRLGEQYF
TGCGCCAGCAGCCAGGTGGCAGGGAGGCTCGGGGAGCAGTACTTC
>TRBD1|TRBV2|NA|TRBJ1-5
CASSEVGGGQPQHF
TGTGCCAGCAGTGAGGTAGGGGGCGGTCAGCCCCAGCATTTT
>NA|TRBV6-5|NA|TRBJ1-2
CASSYSEGDRNGYTF
TGTGCCAGCAGTTACTCGGAAGGGGATCGGAATGGCTACACCTTC
>TRBD1|TRBV11-2|NA|TRBJ1-1
CASSLGTGVEAFF
TGTGCCAGCAGCCTCGGGACAGGCGTTGAAGCTTTCTTT
>TRBD1|TRBV4-3|once|TRBJ1-5
CASSQDHRGREPQHF
TGCGCCAGCAGCCAAGATCACAGGGGGAGGGAGCCCCAGCATTTT
>NA|TRBV6-6|NA|TRBJ1-1
CASSYSSSFNTEAFF
TGTGCCAGCAGTTACTCGTCTTCCTTTAACACTGAAGCTTTCTTT
>NA|TRBV11-2|NA|TRBJ2-1
CASSPPGLLYNEQFF
TGTGCCAGCAGCCCGCCGGGACTCCTATACAATGAGCAGTTCTTC
>TRBD1|TRBV5-1|NA|TRBJ2-2
CASSWTGSTNTGELFF
TGCGCCAGCAGCTGGACAGGGAGCACGAACACCGGGGAGCTGTTTTTT
>NA|TRBV13|once|TRBJ2-5
CASSLRQPGRETQYF
TGTGCCAGCAGCTTAAGGCAGCCAGGGCGGGAGACCCAGTACTTC
>NA|TRBV29-1|NA|TRBJ1-6
CSAGGNNSPLHF
TGCAGCGCGGGGGGAAACAATTCACCCCTCCACTTT
>NA|TRBV4-3|NA|TRBJ2-7
CASSQDWQTYEQYF
TGCGCCAGCAGCCAAGATTGGCAGACCTACGAGCAGTACTTC
>TRBD2|TRBV13|NA|TRBJ2-7
CASSLTYGAGAYEQYF
TGTGCCAGCAGCTTAACCTACGGAGCGGGGGCCTACGAGCAGTACTTC
>NA|TRBV2|NA|TRBJ2-1
CASSEARGAYNEQFF
TGTGCCAGCAGTGAGGCCAGGGGCGCCTACAATGAGCAGTTCTTC
>TRBD2|TRBV2|NA|TRBJ2-3
CASSGAGGPDTQYF
TGTGCCAGCAGTGGGGCGGGAGGTCCAGATACGCAGTATTTT
>TRBD1|TRBV30|NA|TRBJ2-6
CAWSRTGKGSGANVLTF
TGTGCCTGGAGTCGGACAGGGAAGGGCTCTGGGGCCAACGTCCTGACTTTC
>TRBD2|TRBV5-4|NA|TRBJ2-1
CASRAGTSVNNEQFF
TGTGCCAGCAGGGCCGGGACTAGCGTTAACAATGAGCAGTTCTTC
>NA|TRBV9|NA|TRBJ1-3
CASSAGLSSGNTIYF
TGTGCCAGCAGCGCAGGACTCAGCTCTGGAAACACCATATATTTT
>NA|TRBV28|few|TRBJ1-2
CASTHRAEGYTF
TGTGCCAGCACCCACAGGGCGGAAGGCTACACCTTC
>TRBD2|TRBV30|medium-sized|TRBJ2-2
CALSGRDHTGELFF
TGTGCCTTGAGCGGGAGGGATCACACCGGGGAGCTGTTTTTT
>NA|TRBV4-3|NA|TRBJ2-5
CASSQALDETQYF
TGCGCCAGCAGCCAAGCACTAGATGAGACCCAGTACTTC
>TRBD2|TRBV4-2|NA|TRBJ2-3
CASSQGIAGGTGTQYF
TGTGCCAGCAGCCAAGGCATAGCGGGGGGCACTGGTACGCAGTATTTT
>TRBD1|TRBV2|NA|TRBJ1-3
CARLVPGQGSGNTIYF
TGTGCCAGACTAGTACCGGGACAGGGGTCCGGAAACACCATATATTTT
>TRBD1|TRBV7-8|NA|TRBJ1-1
CASSPRQGMNTEAFF
TGTGCCAGCAGCCCCAGACAGGGGATGAACACTGAAGCTTTCTTT
>NA|TRBV14|NA|TRBJ2-5
CASSQEGRGFSLETQYF
TGTGCCAGCAGCCAAGAGGGCAGGGGATTTTCATTGGAGACCCAGTACTTC
>NA|TRBV25-1|NA|TRBJ2-7
CASSGDSYEQYF
TGTGCCAGCAGTGGAGATTCCTACGAGCAGTACTTC
>NA|TRBV29-1|NA|TRBJ1-4
CSVKSGTTKLFF
TGCAGCGTAAAATCCGGGACAACTAAACTGTTTTTT
>TRBD1|TRBV27|NA|TRBJ2-4
CASSQNPQGARDIQYF
TGTGCCAGCAGTCAAAACCCCCAGGGGGCTAGGGACATTCAGTACTTC
>TRBD1|TRBV30|NA|TRBJ1-2
CAWRKNRGRGYTF
TGTGCCTGGAGGAAAAACAGGGGGCGAGGCTACACCTTC
>NA|TRBV5-1|NA|TRBJ1-2
CASSLEGDAGYTF
TGCGCCAGCAGCTTGGAAGGGGATGCTGGCTACACCTTC
>NA|TRBV9|NA|TRBJ2-2
CASSVAPGGDSHPGELFF
TGTGCCAGCAGCGTAGCCCCGGGAGGGGACAGCCACCCCGGGGAGCTGTTTTTT
>NA|TRBV9|NA|TRBJ2-2
CASSPWRANTGELFF
TGTGCCAGCAGCCCATGGAGGGCCAACACCGGGGAGCTGTTTTTT
>TRBD1|TRBV28|NA|TRBJ1-2
CASTTSPGQGVGYTF
TGTGCCAGCACCACCTCACCGGGACAGGGGGTTGGCTACACCTTC
>NA|TRBV19|NA|TRBJ1-2
CASDPDVGGYGYTF
TGTGCCAGTGACCCAGACGTCGGGGGCTATGGCTACACCTTC
>TRBD1|TRBV11-3|NA|TRBJ2-7
CASSLVPGTGVYEQYF
TGTGCCAGCAGCTTAGTTCCCGGGACAGGGGTTTACGAGCAGTACTTC
>NA|TRBV18|NA|TRBJ1-3
CASSPGSGNTIYF
TGTGCCAGCTCACCCGGGTCCGGAAACACCATATATTTT
>NA|TRBV7-3|NA|TRBJ2-3
CASSLLFSSTDTQYF
TGTGCCAGCAGCTTGTTGTTTTCTAGCACAGATACGCAGTATTTT
>TRBD1|TRBV7-6|NA|TRBJ1-1
CASSLVSGDRGRGTEAFF
TGTGCCAGCAGCTTAGTAAGCGGGGACAGGGGGCGCGGTACTGAAGCTTTCTTT
>NA|TRBV6-5|NA|TRBJ1-2
CASSSDYGYTF
TGTGCCAGCAGTTCGGACTATGGCTACACCTTC
>NA|TRBV7-2|NA|TRBJ1-4
CASSLSEKLFF
TGTGCCAGCAGCTTATCGGAAAAACTGTTTTTT
>NA|TRBV9|NA|TRBJ2-5
CASSVDIGETQYF
TGTGCCAGCAGCGTAGATATCGGAGAGACCCAGTACTTC
>NA|TRBV7-8|few|TRBJ1-2
CASSLEWGDGYTF
TGTGCCAGCAGCTTAGAGTGGGGGGACGGCTACACCTTC
>NA|TRBV27|once|TRBJ2-5
CASSYGSEGETQYF
TGTGCCAGCAGTTACGGGTCGGAGGGAGAGACCCAGTACTTC
>NA|TRBV4-3|NA|TRBJ1-5
CASSQDLYSNQPQHF
TGCGCCAGCAGCCAAGATCTGTATAGCAATCAGCCCCAGCATTTT